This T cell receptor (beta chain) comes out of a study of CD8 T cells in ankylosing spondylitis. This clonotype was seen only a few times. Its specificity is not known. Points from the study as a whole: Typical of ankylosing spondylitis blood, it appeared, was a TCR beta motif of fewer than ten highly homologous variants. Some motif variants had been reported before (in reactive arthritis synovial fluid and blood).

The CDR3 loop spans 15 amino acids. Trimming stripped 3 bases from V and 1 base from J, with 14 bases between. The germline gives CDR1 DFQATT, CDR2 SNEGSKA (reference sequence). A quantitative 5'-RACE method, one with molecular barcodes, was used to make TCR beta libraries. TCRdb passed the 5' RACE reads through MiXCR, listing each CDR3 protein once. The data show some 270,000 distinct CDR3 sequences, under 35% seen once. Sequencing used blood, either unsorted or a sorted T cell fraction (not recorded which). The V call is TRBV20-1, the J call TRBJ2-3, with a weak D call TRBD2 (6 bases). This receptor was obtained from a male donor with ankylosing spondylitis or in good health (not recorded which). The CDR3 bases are TGCAGTGCTAGGGGGGGACGAGCGGGCACAGATACGCAGTATTTT. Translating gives CSARGGRAGTDTQYF.